This T cell receptor beta chain was recorded in a study of T cell clones after liver transplantation. Study information: Immunosuppression withdrawal was tried within 2 years after liver transplantation in this trial. Three of the eight recipients were HCV-positive; the rest had non-autoimmune, non-viral transplant indications. Until 12-24 months post-transplant, subjects got standard immunosuppression and no induction. Draws occurred before transplant, before withdrawal, and after complete or failed withdrawal.

V lost 0 bases to trimming and J lost 0 bases, with 15 bases between them. Germline assignment: CDR1 SGHKS and CDR2 YYEKEE (reference sequence). This CDR3 spans 17 amino acids. Measured with immunoSEQ multiplex PCR; TCRdb has only the in-frame clones, and not every one. The sample has tens of thousands of clones, 80% to 90% seen once. The origin of this receptor is a human patient who received a liver transplant. These T cells may partly come from the graft donor. The sample here was CD4+ T cells from blood, taken less than 50 months after liver transplant. This chain uses TRBV5-5 with TRBJ1-2; D not resolved. The CDR3 sequence: CASSLVRRRGPNYGYTF. Here the CDR3 DNA reads TGTGCCAGCAGCTTGGTAAGGAGAAGAGGTCCTAACTATGGCTACACCTTC.